The TCR beta chain described here comes from a study of blood T cell repertoires in COVID-19. Germline V lookup: CDR1 DFQATT, CDR2 SNEGSKA (reference sequence). CDR3 length: 11 amino acids. With 0 bases removed from V and 3 bases from J, the gap between germline ends came to 3 bases. Concerning this clone itself: This same CDR3 is encoded by further DNA sequences in the sample.

Assay used: immunoSEQ multiplex PCR; TCRdb lists only in-frame clones, some missing. The repertoire holds about 210,000 clones, more than 70% seen once, with 2.9% in the top ten. Specimen: peripheral blood. This receptor was obtained from a man aged 45 to 65 with active or convalescent COVID-19. V usage is TRBV20-1 and J usage is TRBJ2-7, with D unclear. The CDR3 here is CSARDSYEQYF. As DNA, the CDR3 is TGCAGTGCTAGAGACAGCTACGAGCAGTACTTC.